The 21 T cell receptor beta chains below all came from one sample that was sequenced in a study of T cell changes during pregnancy in multiple sclerosis. The repertoire was sequenced with immunoSEQ multiplex PCR; TCRdb's copy has only in-frame clones and lacks some. The table has roughly 90,000 clones, about 93% seen once. The starting material was peripheral blood, obtained in the first trimester of pregnancy. The receptors stem from a female donor with multiple sclerosis, enrolled in a pregnancy study.

The chain couples TRBV27 to TRBJ2-7; TRBD2 matches 10 bases. This CDR3 has 17 residues. Germline-derived CDR1 and CDR2 are MNHEY and SMNVEV (reference sequence). V gave up 3 bases and J gave up 1 base; unmatched junction bases: 9. The CDR3 loop is CASSFSKLAGESYEQYF. CDR3 nucleotide sequence: TGTGCCAGCAGTTTTTCAAAGCTAGCGGGGGAGTCCTACGAGCAGTACTTC.

V usage is TRBV27 and J usage is TRBJ2-2; D remains ambiguous. V was trimmed by 7 bases and J by 4 bases, leaving 10 bases between them. The CDR3 extends over 13 amino acids. In germline, CDR1 is MNHEY, CDR2 SMNVEV (reference sequence). The CDR3 here is CASISETTGELFF. In nucleotides, the CDR3 is TGTGCCAGCATTAGTGAAACCACCGGGGAGCTGTTTTTT.

V gene TRBV7-8 combines with J gene TRBJ1-2; D is ambiguous. Germline lookup yields CDR1 SGHVS and CDR2 FQNEAQ. This CDR3 contains 15 residues. Trimming took off 1 base at V and 3 bases at J, with 12 bases between the two ends. The CDR3 DNA sequence: TGTGCCAGCAGCTTAGTTGAGGGAGAGGACTATGGCTACACCTTC. This gives the protein CASSLVEGEDYGYTF.

Here the CDR3 reads CASSSTISSYNEQFF. The CDR3 nucleotides are TGTGCCAGCAGCTCCACAATAAGCTCCTACAATGAGCAGTTCTTC. The chain is built from TRBV11-2 and TRBJ2-1, with D unclear. In germline, CDR1 is SGHAT, CDR2 FQNNGV. The germline V and J ends were trimmed by 4 bases and 0 bases, with 10 bases remaining between them. This CDR3 has 15 amino acids.

This chain joins TRBV7-6 and TRBJ2-3; D possibly corresponds to TRBD2 (6 bases). The V gene's germline CDR1 is SGHVS and CDR2 FNYEAQ. V lost 5 bases, J lost 2 bases, and 11 bases lay in between. This CDR3 contains 14 residues. The CDR3 here is CASSPRGSTDTQYF. The CDR3 bases are TGTGCCAGCAGCCCGCGGGGATCCACAGATACGCAGTATTTT. The complete variable domain, with remaining parts taken from reference TRBV7-6 and TRBJ2-3, reads GAGVSQSPRYKVTKRGQDVALRCDPISGHVSLYWYRQALGQGPEFLTYFNYEAQQDKSGLPNDRFSAERPEGSISTLTIQRTEQRDSAMYRCASSPRGSTDTQYFGPGTRLTVL.

This clone was observed once. CDR3 DNA: TGTGCCAGCAACGGGTACCAAGAGACCCAGTACTTC. This encodes CASNGYQETQYF. This chain uses TRBV2 with TRBJ2-5; D not certain. Germline CDR1 is SNHLY and CDR2 is FYNNEI. Trimming pared 7 bases from V and 0 bases from J, leaving 6 bases between. There are 12 residues in the CDR3.

This rearrangement joins TRBV6-5 to TRBJ2-5, with D possibly matching TRBD2 (5 bases). CDR3 length: 14 amino acids. With 2 bases removed from V and 4 bases from J, the gap between germline ends came to 11 bases. CDR1 MNHEY and CDR2 SVGAGI come from the germline V gene. CDR3 sequence: CASSYGLYGETQYF. The CDR3 bases are TGTGCCAGCAGTTACGGACTTTACGGAGAGACCCAGTACTTC.

CDR3 in DNA: TGCGCCAGCGGACCAGAACAGGGGCCAGCCTACTACGAGCAGTACTTC. This gives the protein CASGPEQGPAYYEQYF. The rearrangement joins TRBV5-1 to TRBJ2-7; 7 bases fit TRBD1. V lost 7 bases and J lost 3; bases outside the gene matches: 16. Germline CDR1 reads SGHRS; CDR2 reads YFSETQ. The CDR3 is 16 residues long. The entire variable domain, with the rest obtained from reference TRBV5-1 and TRBJ2-7, is as follows: KAGVTQTPRYLIKTRGQQVTLSCSPISGHRSVSWYQQTPGQGLQFLFEYFSETQRNKGNFPGRFSGRQFSNSRSEMNVSTLELGDSALYLCASGPEQGPAYYEQYFGPGTRLTVT.

The chain is built from TRBV5-5 and TRBJ2-2; D is ambiguous. CDR1 is SGHKS, CDR2 YYEKEE, per germline (reference sequence). The CDR3 length is 19 residues. Trimming cost V 4 bases and J 2 bases, with 24 bases left between them. The DNA of the CDR3 is TGTGCCAGCAGCACCGCGGAAGCCTTTTCCTACTTTAACACCGGGGAGCTGTTTTTT. Translated: CASSTAEAFSYFNTGELFF.

CDR3 nucleotides: TGTGCCAGCAGCGTAGGGGGGACAGAAGCCTACGAGCAGTACTTC. This encodes CASSVGGTEAYEQYF. The V gene is TRBV9, the J gene TRBJ2-7; 7 nucleotides match TRBD1. Germline trimming cut 0 bases from V and 2 bases from J; bases unmatched to any gene: 5. The CDR3 consists of 15 residues. Per the germline V gene, CDR1 is SGDLS and CDR2 is YYNGEE. The variable domain in full, completed from reference TRBV9 and TRBJ2-7, reads DSGVTQTPKHLITATGQRVTLRCSPRSGDLSVYWYQQSLDQGLQFLIQYYNGEERAKGNILERFSAQQFPDLHSELNLSSLELGDSALYFCASSVGGTEAYEQYFGPGTRLTVT.

This clone was detected once. The chain recombines TRBV14 with TRBJ1-2, with a possible D match to TRBD1 (6 bases). The CDR3 spans 16 residues. CDR1 is SGHDN, CDR2 FVKESK, per germline. Trimming shortened V by 0 bases and J by 3 bases, and 14 bases separated the two germline ends. CDR3 coding DNA: TGTGCCAGCAGCCAAGATTTCCCCAAGGGGGACTATGGCTACACCTTC. Its translation: CASSQDFPKGDYGYTF. The variable domain in full, with the rest retrieved from reference TRBV14 and TRBJ1-2, is EAGVTQFPSHSVIEKGQTVTLRCDPISGHDNLYWYRRVMGKEIKFLLHFVKESKQDESGMPNNRFLAERTGGTYSTLKVQPAELEDSGVYFCASSQDFPKGDYGYTFGSGTRLTVV.

The chain joins TRBV2 to TRBJ2-7; possible D gene TRBD1, 5 bases. Trimming shortened V by 1 base and J by 2 bases, and 9 bases separated the two germline ends. The CDR3 totals 14 residues. Germline V CDR1 and CDR2: SNHLY, FYNNEI. CDR3 loop: CASSEEGHTYEQYF. Written as DNA, the CDR3 is TGTGCCAGCAGTGAAGAGGGGCACACCTACGAGCAGTACTTC.

This chain connects TRBV19 to TRBJ2-7; D is possibly TRBD1 (8 bases). The CDR3 extends over 15 amino acids. From germline, CDR1 is LNHDA and CDR2 SQIVND (reference sequence). V was clipped by 6 bases and J by 4 bases, with 19 bases between them. The DNA for the CDR3 is TGTGCCAGTAGGGACAGCGGGACAGGCACTTACGAGCAGTACTTC. Translating it yields CASRDSGTGTYEQYF.

This rearrangement joins TRBV28 to TRBJ2-7, with 11 bases fitting TRBD1. This CDR3 has 15 amino acids. V shed 5 bases, J shed 7 bases, and the junction held 10 bases outside the gene matches. Per germline, CDR1 MDHEN and CDR2 SYDVKM. The CDR3 region has the DNA TGTGCCAGCAGTCCTCCGGGACAGGGGGTGCGGGAGCAGTACTTC. Translation gives CASSPPGQGVREQYF.

In this sample, this clone turned up once. The chain combines TRBV7-6 with TRBJ2-1; 7 nucleotides match TRBD1. CDR1 and CDR2 (germline): SGHVS, FNYEAQ. After removal of 5 bases from V and 3 bases from J, the junction contained 13 bases not matched to a gene. This CDR3 is built from 17 residues. The CDR3, as DNA: TGTGCCAGCAGCCCTTCAGTCGGGACAGATCTCTACAATGAGCAGTTCTTC. Its protein product is CASSPSVGTDLYNEQFF.

The chain carries TRBV9 and TRBJ2-2, with TRBD1 as a possible D gene (5 bases). Per germline, CDR1 SGDLS and CDR2 YYNGEE. CDR3 length equals 17 residues. V lost 0 bases to trimming and J lost 0 bases, with 12 bases between them. The CDR3 DNA follows: TGTGCCAGCAGCGTAGTCGACCTAGGGGCGAACACCGGGGAGCTGTTTTTT. This translates into CASSVVDLGANTGELFF.

Only one count was recorded for this clone. V gene TRBV10-1 combines with J gene TRBJ2-1, with 9 nucleotides matching TRBD1. Germline V gene lookup returns CDR1 WNHNN and CDR2 SYGVQD (reference sequence). With 4 bases clipped from V and 8 bases from J, the junction kept 9 bases outside the gene matches. This CDR3 is 15 amino acids long. The CDR3 nucleotides read TGCGCCAGCAGTGTGACCGGGACAGGGCTGGATGAGCAGTTCTTC. Residues: CASSVTGTGLDEQFF.

The V gene is TRBV7-2, the J gene TRBJ1-5, with D possibly being TRBD1 (6 bases). The V end was cut by 5 bases, the J end by 2 bases, with 16 bases between. Germline V gene sequence: CDR1 SGHTA, CDR2 FQGNSA. The CDR3 covers 16 residues. CDR3 in DNA: TGTGCCAGCAGCCGTAGGGCGGGGGCCGGCAATCAGCCCCAGCATTTT. Protein product: CASSRRAGAGNQPQHF.

The V call is TRBV10-3, the J call TRBJ2-5; possibly TRBD2 for D (6 bases). The V gene lost 3 bases and the J gene lost 5 bases, with 19 bases spanning the gap. The CDR3 runs to 16 residues. Germline V gene sequence: CDR1 ENHRY, CDR2 SYGVKD. In DNA, the CDR3 is TGTGCCATCAGTGAAAGTAACCCCGGGGGTCAGGAGACCCAGTACTTC. Translation gives CAISESNPGGQETQYF.

V is TRBV5-1 and J is TRBJ2-1; TRBD1 is a possible D gene (7 bases). Germline CDR1 and CDR2: SGHRS and YFSETQ. This CDR3 has 15 amino acids. Deletions cut 5 bases from V and 3 bases from J, with 15 bases between. The CDR3 nucleotides read TGCGCCAGCAGGCGGGGACAGAGTGACTACAATGAGCAGTTCTTC. Its protein product is CASRRGQSDYNEQFF.

This clone has more than one count but fewer than ten. The V gene is TRBV23-1, the J gene TRBJ1-2; D possibly corresponds to TRBD1 (6 bases). TRBV23-1 carries the ORF label, with uncertain function. V dropped 8 bases and J dropped 3 bases, with 34 bases sitting between them. The CDR3 loop spans 20 amino acids. The CDR3 region has the DNA TGCGCCAGCCCCAACCCCGAGACAGGCAGGAGATCAGCTTGTGACTATGGCTACACCTTC. This encodes CASPNPETGRRSACDYGYTF.